This TCR beta chain is drawn from a study of blood T cell repertoires in COVID-19. Across the whole study: COVID-19 samples, acute and convalescent, were from the United States, Italy and Spain. In each case, the material was cDNA or gDNA derived from T cells, B-cell-depleted T cells, or PBMCs.

Original processing notes: Reference gene primer amplification gave estimated nucleated cell counts. Some clones are missing from TCRdb's copy, which holds only in-frame ones; the method was immunoSEQ multiplex PCR. The D gene and trimming were derived from the DNA, and the V and J assignments and clone size from that table. The sample lists a few hundred thousand clones, around 85% occurring once. Germline values: CDR1 MNHEY, CDR2 SMNVEV (reference sequence). Trimming pared 3 bases from V and 6 bases from J, leaving 12 bases between. This CDR3 comprises 15 residues. V is TRBV27 and J is TRBJ1-6; D is unresolved. This clonotype originated in a woman under 30 with acute or convalescent COVID-19. The sequencing input was peripheral blood. The CDR3 DNA is TGTGCCAGCAGTTTTAGTCTGGGAGGTAATTCACCCCTCCACTTT. Residues: CASSFSLGGNSPLHF.